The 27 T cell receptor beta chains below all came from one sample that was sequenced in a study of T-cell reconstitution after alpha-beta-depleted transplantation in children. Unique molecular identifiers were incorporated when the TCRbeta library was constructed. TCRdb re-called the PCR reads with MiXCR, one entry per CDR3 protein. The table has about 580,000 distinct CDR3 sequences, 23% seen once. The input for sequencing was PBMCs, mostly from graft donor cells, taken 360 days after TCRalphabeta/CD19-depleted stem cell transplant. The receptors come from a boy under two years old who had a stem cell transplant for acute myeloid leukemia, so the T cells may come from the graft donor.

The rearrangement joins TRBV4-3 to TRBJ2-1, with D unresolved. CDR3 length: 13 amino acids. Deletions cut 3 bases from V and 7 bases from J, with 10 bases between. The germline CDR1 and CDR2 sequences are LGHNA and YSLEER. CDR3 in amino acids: CASSHFRGNEQFF. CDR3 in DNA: TGCGCCAGCAGCCACTTTCGAGGAAATGAGCAGTTCTTC.

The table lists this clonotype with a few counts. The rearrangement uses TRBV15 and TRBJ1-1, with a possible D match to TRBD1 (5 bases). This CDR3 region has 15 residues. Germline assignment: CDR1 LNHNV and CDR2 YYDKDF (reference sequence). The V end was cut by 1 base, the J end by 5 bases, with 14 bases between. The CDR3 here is CATSRGRQGRTEAFF. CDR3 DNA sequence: TGTGCCACCAGCAGAGGACGGCAGGGCCGGACTGAAGCTTTCTTT.

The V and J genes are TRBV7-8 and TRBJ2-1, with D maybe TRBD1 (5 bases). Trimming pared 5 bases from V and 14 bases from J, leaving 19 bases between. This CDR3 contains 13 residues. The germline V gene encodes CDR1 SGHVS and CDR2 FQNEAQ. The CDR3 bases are TGTGCCAGCAGCCCCTCGCCTCAGGGTCTGGAGTTCTTC. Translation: CASSPSPQGLEFF.

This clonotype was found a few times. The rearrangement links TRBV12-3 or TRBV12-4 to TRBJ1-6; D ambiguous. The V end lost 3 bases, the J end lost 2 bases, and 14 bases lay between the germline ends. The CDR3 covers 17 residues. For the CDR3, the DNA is TGTGCCAGCAGTTTCTTCGACATTATCGCCTATAATTCACCCCTCCACTTT. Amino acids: CASSFFDIIAYNSPLHF.

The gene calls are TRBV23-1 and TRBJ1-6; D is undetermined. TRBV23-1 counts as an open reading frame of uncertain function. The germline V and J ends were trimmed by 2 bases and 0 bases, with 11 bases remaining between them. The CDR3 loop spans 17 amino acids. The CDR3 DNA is TGCGCCAGCAGTCAAACAGCCTGTCGCTCCTATAATTCACCCCTCCACTTT. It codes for CASSQTACRSYNSPLHF.

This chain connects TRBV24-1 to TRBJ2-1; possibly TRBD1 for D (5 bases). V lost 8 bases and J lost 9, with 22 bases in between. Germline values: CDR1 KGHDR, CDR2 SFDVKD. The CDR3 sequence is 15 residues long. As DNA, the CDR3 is TGTGCCACCATCCCACGGCCTACAGGTGACGGTGAGCAGTTCTTC. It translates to CATIPRPTGDGEQFF.

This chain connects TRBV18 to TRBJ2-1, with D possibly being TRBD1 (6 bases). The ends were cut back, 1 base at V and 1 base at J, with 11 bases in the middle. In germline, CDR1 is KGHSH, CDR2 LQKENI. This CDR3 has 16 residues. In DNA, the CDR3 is TGTGCCAGCTCACCACAGGGGGATCTATCCTACAATGAGCAGTTCTTC. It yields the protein CASSPQGDLSYNEQFF.

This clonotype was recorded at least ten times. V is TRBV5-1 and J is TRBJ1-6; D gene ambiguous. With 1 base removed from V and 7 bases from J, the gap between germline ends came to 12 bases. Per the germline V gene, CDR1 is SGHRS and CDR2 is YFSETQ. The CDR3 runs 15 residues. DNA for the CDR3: TGCGCCAGCAGCTTGACTACGCAAGGGAATTCACCCCTCCACTTT. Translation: CASSLTTQGNSPLHF. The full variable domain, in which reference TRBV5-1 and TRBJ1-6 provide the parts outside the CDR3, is KAGVTQTPRYLIKTRGQQVTLSCSPISGHRSVSWYQQTPGQGLQFLFEYFSETQRNKGNFPGRFSGRQFSNSRSEMNVSTLELGDSALYLCASSLTTQGNSPLHFGNGTRLTVT.

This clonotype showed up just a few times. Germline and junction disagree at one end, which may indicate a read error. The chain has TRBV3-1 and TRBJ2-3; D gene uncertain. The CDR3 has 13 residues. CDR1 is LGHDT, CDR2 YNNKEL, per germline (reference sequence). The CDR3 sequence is CASSQDVPATQYF. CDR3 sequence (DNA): TGTGCCAGCAGTCAAGACGTTCCGGCCACGCAGTATTTT.

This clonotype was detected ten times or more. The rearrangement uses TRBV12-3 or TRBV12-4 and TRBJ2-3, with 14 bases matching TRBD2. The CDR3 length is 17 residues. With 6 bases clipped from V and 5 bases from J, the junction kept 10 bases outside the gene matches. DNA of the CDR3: TGTGCCAGCAGCCTTGGACTAGCGGGGGGTTCGGGAGATACGCAGTATTTT. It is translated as CASSLGLAGGSGDTQYF.

The CDR3, as DNA: TGCAGTGCTAGAGAAACTGGGCCTAACACCGGGGAGCTGTTTTTT. Translated: CSARETGPNTGELFF. V gene TRBV20-1 combines with J gene TRBJ2-2; no clear D. The CDR3 totals 15 residues. Looked up from germline, CDR1 is DFQATT and CDR2 is SNEGSKA (reference sequence). Trimming took 0 bases from V and 2 from J, leaving 10 bases between them.

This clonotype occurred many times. The CDR3 DNA sequence: TGTGCCAGCAGCTTACGGGCAGGGAGCGGGGAAGCTTTCTTT. Its protein is CASSLRAGSGEAFF. The V and J genes are TRBV7-9 and TRBJ1-1; TRBD1 might be the D (5 bases). Germline V gives CDR1 SEHNR, CDR2 FQNEAQ (reference sequence). The CDR3 spans 14 residues. The ends were cut back, 2 bases at V and 8 bases at J, with 15 bases in the middle.

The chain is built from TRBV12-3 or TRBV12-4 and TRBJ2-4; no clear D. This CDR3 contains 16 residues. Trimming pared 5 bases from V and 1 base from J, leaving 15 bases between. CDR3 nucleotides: TGTGCCAGCAGTACCGCACGAGGCTGGGCCAAAAACATTCAGTACTTC. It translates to CASSTARGWAKNIQYF.

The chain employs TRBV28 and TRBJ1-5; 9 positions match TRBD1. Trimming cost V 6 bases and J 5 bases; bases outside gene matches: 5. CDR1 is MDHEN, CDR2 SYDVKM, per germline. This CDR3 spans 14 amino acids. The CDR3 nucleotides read TGTGCCAGCAGGATACAGGGGGCGCATCAGCCCCAGCATTTT. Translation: CASRIQGAHQPQHF.

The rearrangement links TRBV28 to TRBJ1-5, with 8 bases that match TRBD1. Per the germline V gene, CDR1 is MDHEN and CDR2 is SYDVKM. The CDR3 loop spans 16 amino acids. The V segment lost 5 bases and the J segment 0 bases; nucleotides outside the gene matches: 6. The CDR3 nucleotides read TGTGCCAGCAGTGGGGGACAGGCGTATAGCAATCAGCCCCAGCATTTT. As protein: CASSGGQAYSNQPQHF.

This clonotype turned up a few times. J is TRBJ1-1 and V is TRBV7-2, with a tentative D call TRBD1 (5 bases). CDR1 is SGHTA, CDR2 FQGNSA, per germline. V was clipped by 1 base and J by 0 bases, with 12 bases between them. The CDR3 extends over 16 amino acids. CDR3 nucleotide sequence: TGTGCCAGCAGCTTAGTGGGGGGTCTAATGAACACTGAAGCTTTCTTT. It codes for CASSLVGGLMNTEAFF.

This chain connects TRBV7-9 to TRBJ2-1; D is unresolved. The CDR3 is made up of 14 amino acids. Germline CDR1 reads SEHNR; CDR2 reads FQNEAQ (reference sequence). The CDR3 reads CATQGSNDYNEQFF. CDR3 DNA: TGTGCGACCCAAGGCTCGAACGATTACAATGAGCAGTTCTTC.

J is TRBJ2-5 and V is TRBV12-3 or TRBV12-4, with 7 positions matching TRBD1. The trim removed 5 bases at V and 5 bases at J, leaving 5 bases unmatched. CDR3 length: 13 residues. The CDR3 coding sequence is TGTGCCAGCAGTCAAGGGGGCTGGGAGACCCAGTACTTC. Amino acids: CASSQGGWETQYF.

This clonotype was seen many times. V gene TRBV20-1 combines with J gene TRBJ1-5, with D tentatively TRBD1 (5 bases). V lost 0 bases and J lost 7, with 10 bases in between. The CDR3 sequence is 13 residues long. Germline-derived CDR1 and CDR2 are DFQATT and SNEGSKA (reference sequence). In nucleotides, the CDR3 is TGCAGTGCTAGAGAACAGGTTCAGCAGCCCCAGCATTTT. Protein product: CSAREQVQQPQHF.

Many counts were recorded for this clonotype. The chain's CDR3 is CSVEASTGEGSTDTQYF. The CDR3 DNA reads TGCAGCGTTGAAGCATCGACAGGGGAGGGGAGCACAGATACGCAGTATTTT. The rearrangement links TRBV29-1 to TRBJ2-3; D is possibly TRBD1 (8 bases). The CDR3 is made up of 17 amino acids. Trimming cost V 1 base and J 0 bases, with 17 bases left between them. Germline loops: CDR1 SQVTM, CDR2 ANQGSEA.

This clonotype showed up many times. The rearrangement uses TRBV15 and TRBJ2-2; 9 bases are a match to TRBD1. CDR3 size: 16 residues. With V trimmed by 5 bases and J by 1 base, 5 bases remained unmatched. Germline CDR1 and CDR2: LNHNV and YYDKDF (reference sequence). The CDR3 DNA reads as TGTGCCACCAGCGGTTCGGGACAGGGGAACACCGGGGAGCTGTTTTTT. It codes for CATSGSGQGNTGELFF.

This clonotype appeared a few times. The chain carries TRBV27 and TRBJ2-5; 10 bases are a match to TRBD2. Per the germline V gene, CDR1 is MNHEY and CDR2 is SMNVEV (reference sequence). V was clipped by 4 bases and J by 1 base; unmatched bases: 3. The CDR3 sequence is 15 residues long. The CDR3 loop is CASSSSGGFQETQYF. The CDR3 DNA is TGTGCCAGCAGTTCTAGCGGGGGCTTCCAAGAGACCCAGTACTTC.

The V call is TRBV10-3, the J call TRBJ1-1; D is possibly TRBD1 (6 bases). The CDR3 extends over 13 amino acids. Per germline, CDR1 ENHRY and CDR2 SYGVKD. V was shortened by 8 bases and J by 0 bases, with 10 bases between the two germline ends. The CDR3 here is CAISGVVNTEAFF. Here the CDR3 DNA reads TGTGCCATCTCAGGGGTGGTGAACACTGAAGCTTTCTTT.

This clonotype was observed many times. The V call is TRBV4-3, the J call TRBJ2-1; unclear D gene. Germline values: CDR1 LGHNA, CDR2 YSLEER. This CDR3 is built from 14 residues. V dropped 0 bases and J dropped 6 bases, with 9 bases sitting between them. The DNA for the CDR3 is TGCGCCAGCAGCCAAGATGGACCTCCCAATGAGCAGTTCTTC. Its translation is CASSQDGPPNEQFF.

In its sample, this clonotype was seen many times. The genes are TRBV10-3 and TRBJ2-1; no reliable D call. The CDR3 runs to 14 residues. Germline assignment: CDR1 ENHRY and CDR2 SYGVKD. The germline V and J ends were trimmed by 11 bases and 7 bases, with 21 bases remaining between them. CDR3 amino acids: CAVSYGQVDNEQFF. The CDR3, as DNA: TGTGCCGTGTCCTACGGGCAGGTTGATAATGAGCAGTTCTTC.

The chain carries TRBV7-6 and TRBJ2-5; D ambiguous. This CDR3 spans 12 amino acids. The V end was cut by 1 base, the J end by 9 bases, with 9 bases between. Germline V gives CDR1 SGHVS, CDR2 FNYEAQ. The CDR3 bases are TGTGCCAGCAGCTTAGACTTCCTATCCCAGTACTTC. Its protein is CASSLDFLSQYF.

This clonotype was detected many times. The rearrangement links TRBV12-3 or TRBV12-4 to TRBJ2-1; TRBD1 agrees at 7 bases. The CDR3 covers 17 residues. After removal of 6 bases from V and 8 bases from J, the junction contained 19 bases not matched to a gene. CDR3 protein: CASSTPLATGVTHEQFF. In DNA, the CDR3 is TGTGCCAGCAGCACCCCCCTTGCAACAGGGGTGACGCATGAGCAGTTCTTC.